These T cell receptor beta chains were read from a single sample in a study of cytomegalovirus exposure and HLA in healthy donors. Data came from immunoSEQ multiplex PCR; TCRdb stores just in-frame clones and leaves some out. The sample has 150,000 to 200,000 clones, over 75% seen once. Material: PBMCs. The receptors originated from a man younger than 35 in good health and CMV-seronegative. Both conserved end residues are part of each CDR3. A D gene is named only where the DNA matches it firmly. Clone size appears in some rows only: once, few, many, or a class for an expanded clone.

.,.,TRBV28,TRBJ1-4,CASSFQHLPRGGWATNEKLFF,TGTGCCAGCAGTTTCCAACACCTCCCACGGGGGGGTTGGGCAACTAATGAAAAACTGTTTTTT
.,TRBD1,TRBV5-4,TRBJ1-1,CASSFGPGTGGWTTEAFF,TGTGCCAGCAGCTTCGGACCCGGGACAGGGGGCTGGACCACTGAAGCTTTCTTT
.,TRBD1,TRBV5-8,TRBJ2-7,CASKTRDRGYEQYF,TGTGCCAGCAAAACCCGGGACAGAGGCTACGAGCAGTACTTC
.,.,TRBV9,TRBJ1-3,CASSVQGSGNTIYF,TGTGCCAGCAGCGTACAGGGTTCTGGAAACACCATATATTTT
.,.,TRBV19,TRBJ2-7,CASSIAGVYEQYF,TGTGCCAGTAGTATAGCGGGAGTCTACGAGCAGTACTTC
few,TRBD2,TRBV6-1,TRBJ2-1,CASSERGGGTYNEQFF,TGTGCCAGCAGTGAAAGGGGCGGGGGAACCTACAATGAGCAGTTCTTC
.,.,TRBV5-6,TRBJ1-4,CASSNRKGGLGEKLFF,TGTGCCAGCAGCAACCGGAAGGGGGGGCTCGGCGAAAAACTGTTTTTT
.,TRBD2,TRBV9,TRBJ2-7,CASSDSGNNIFVTYEQYF,TGTGCCAGCAGCGATAGCGGGAACAATATATTCGTTACCTACGAGCAGTACTTC
.,.,TRBV7-2,TRBJ2-5,CASSSHLLARQETQYF,TGTGCCAGCAGCTCCCACCTACTAGCTCGCCAAGAGACCCAGTACTTC
.,TRBD1,TRBV7-8,TRBJ2-1,CASSYRDRGFQEQFF,TGTGCCAGCAGCTACCGGGACAGGGGTTTTCAAGAGCAGTTCTTC
.,.,TRBV7-8,TRBJ2-7,CASSAGPGAERQYF,TGTGCCAGCAGCGCCGGACCGGGAGCCGAGAGGCAGTACTTC
.,.,TRBV18,TRBJ1-1,CASSQYREITEAFF,TGTGCCAGCTCACAGTACAGGGAGATCACTGAAGCTTTCTTT
.,.,TRBV27,TRBJ2-7,CASSRPQGGAYEQYF,TGTGCCAGCAGCCGTCCCCAAGGGGGTGCCTACGAGCAGTACTTC
.,.,TRBV30,TRBJ2-6,CAWGGSGANVLTF,TGTGCCTGGGGCGGCTCTGGGGCCAACGTCCTGACTTTC
.,.,TRBV11-3,TRBJ2-7,CASSTIEGSEQYF,TGTGCCAGCAGCACCATCGAGGGTTCCGAGCAGTACTTC
few,TRBD1,TRBV9,TRBJ2-7,CASSVSGTAYEQYF,TGTGCCAGCAGCGTCTCCGGGACAGCCTACGAGCAGTACTTC
.,TRBD2,TRBV6-1,TRBJ2-1,CASRQGSGAGNEQFF,TGTGCCAGCAGGCAAGGAAGCGGGGCGGGTAATGAGCAGTTCTTC
.,.,TRBV5-4,TRBJ2-2,CASSWGTLNTGELFF,TGTGCCAGCAGCTGGGGGACATTGAACACCGGGGAGCTGTTTTTT
.,TRBD2,TRBV30,TRBJ2-7,CAWSRGGTASYEQYF,TGTGCCTGGAGTCGCGGGGGGACGGCGTCCTACGAGCAGTACTTC
.,TRBD1,TRBV11-2,TRBJ1-3,CASSLYGTGGYSGNTIYF,TGTGCCAGCAGCTTATACGGGACAGGGGGATACTCTGGAAACACCATATATTTT
few,TRBD2,TRBV9,TRBJ2-5,CASTMTGGAEETQYF,TGTGCCAGCACGATGACCGGGGGGGCCGAAGAGACCCAGTACTTC
few,TRBD1,TRBV7-6,TRBJ2-3,CASSLDRDRASDTQYF,TGTGCCAGCAGCTTAGACAGGGACAGGGCATCCGATACGCAGTATTTT
.,.,TRBV25-1,TRBJ1-3,CASSEGGLGTSGNTIYF,TGTGCCAGCAGTGAGGGGGGACTCGGGACCTCTGGAAACACCATATATTTT
few,.,TRBV5-4,TRBJ2-3,CASSLVGGGSDTQYF,TGTGCCAGCAGCTTGGTTGGGGGGGGCTCAGATACGCAGTATTTT
.,.,TRBV5-1,TRBJ2-7,CASSLLGAQDEQYF,TGCGCCAGCAGCTTGTTGGGGGCGCAGGACGAGCAGTACTTC
.,.,TRBV5-4,TRBJ2-7,CASSLDTGYEQYF,TGTGCCAGCAGCTTGGACACCGGGTACGAGCAGTACTTC
.,TRBD1,TRBV27,TRBJ1-2,CASSLRGQGGLRGYTF,TGTGCCAGCAGTTTAAGGGGACAGGGTGGTTTACGCGGCTACACCTTC
.,TRBD2,TRBV28,TRBJ2-7,CASSEAGTSGPYSYEQYF,TGTGCCAGCAGTGAGGCCGGGACTAGCGGGCCGTACTCCTACGAGCAGTACTTC
.,TRBD2,TRBV9,TRBJ2-1,CASSGTSGGLNEQFF,TGTGCCAGCAGCGGGACTAGCGGGGGCCTAAATGAGCAGTTCTTC
.,TRBD2,TRBV5-4,TRBJ2-3,CASSLAPTSGAQGSDTQYF,TGTGCCAGCAGCTTGGCCCCTACTAGCGGGGCCCAGGGCTCAGATACGCAGTATTTT
.,.,TRBV7-2,TRBJ1-2,CASSLDIRRYARVNYGYTF,TGTGCCAGCAGCTTAGATATACGGCGGTATGCCAGGGTAAACTATGGCTACACCTTC
few,.,TRBV5-4,TRBJ1-1,CASSLRQAYTEAFF,TGTGCCAGCAGCTTGCGACAGGCTTACACTGAAGCTTTCTTT
.,TRBD1,TRBV5-4,TRBJ2-4,CASSFGRDRGVAKNIQYF,TGTGCCAGCAGCTTCGGCCGGGACAGGGGAGTAGCCAAAAACATTCAGTACTTC
once,TRBD1,TRBV6-5,TRBJ1-2,CASSLTGGAIGYTF,TGCGCCAGCAGCTTAACAGGGGGCGCGATTGGCTACACCTTC
few,TRBD2,TRBV5-1,TRBJ2-3,CASSLGLDRREYTDTQYF,TGCGCCAGCAGCCTCGGACTAGATAGAAGGGAATACACAGATACGCAGTATTTT
.,.,TRBV15,TRBJ1-1,CATISGIGIANTEAFF,TGTGCCACCATCTCAGGGATTGGGATTGCAAACACTGAAGCTTTCTTT
few,TRBD1,TRBV2,TRBJ2-1,CASRYGDRGNEQFF,TGTGCCAGCAGGTACGGTGACAGGGGCAATGAGCAGTTCTTC
.,.,TRBV21-1,TRBJ1-1,CASSKVRQGPNTEAFF,TGTGCCAGCAGCAAAGTTCGGCAGGGCCCGAACACTGAAGCTTTCTTT
.,.,TRBV5-6,TRBJ1-5,CASSPDWWQNQPQHF,TGTGCCAGCAGCCCCGACTGGTGGCAGAATCAGCCCCAGCATTTT
few,.,TRBV6-1,TRBJ1-1,CASSEARDSVTFF,TGTGCCAGCAGTGAAGCCCGAGACAGTGTAACTTTCTTT
once,TRBD1,TRBV4-2,TRBJ2-7,CASSQGDRVSTYEQYF,TGTGCCAGCAGCCAAGGGGACAGGGTATCCACCTACGAGCAGTACTTC
few,.,TRBV7-2,TRBJ1-1,CASSLKRGTEAFF,TGTGCCAGCAGCTTGAAAAGGGGGACTGAAGCTTTCTTT
.,TRBD1,TRBV29-1,TRBJ2-7,CSVTRAGQGTYEQYF,TGCAGCGTAACACGCGCGGGACAGGGAACCTACGAGCAGTACTTC
.,.,TRBV19,TRBJ2-1,CASSTIWGGNNEQFF,TGTGCCAGTAGTACGATATGGGGCGGGAACAATGAGCAGTTCTTC
.,.,TRBV7-9,TRBJ2-7,CASSQGPGRDLEQYF,TGTGCCAGCAGCCAAGGACCGGGAAGGGATCTCGAGCAGTACTTC
.,TRBD1,TRBV6-5,TRBJ2-2,CASSMGQGNTGELFF,TGTGCCAGCAGTATGGGACAGGGGAACACCGGGGAGCTGTTTTTT
once,.,TRBV19,TRBJ2-5,CASSIDHGGVRAETQYF,TGTGCCAGTAGTATAGATCACGGCGGGGTGCGGGCGGAGACCCAGTACTTC
.,TRBD1,TRBV5-6,TRBJ2-7,CASSFLPGTGIGEQYF,TGTGCCAGCAGCTTCCTCCCCGGGACAGGGATCGGCGAGCAGTACTTC
once,.,TRBV6-1,TRBJ2-3,CASKFSDTQYF,TGTGCCAGCAAGTTTAGTGATACGCAGTATTTT
.,.,TRBV5-1,TRBJ2-7,CASSLGQRTKRGYEQYF,TGCGCCAGCAGCTTGGGCCAGCGGACTAAGCGAGGCTACGAGCAGTACTTC
.,TRBD1,TRBV4-1,TRBJ1-1,CASSQPWGDRAHEAFF,TGCGCCAGCAGCCAACCATGGGGGGACAGGGCCCATGAAGCTTTCTTT
once,.,TRBV29-1,TRBJ2-7,CSVEDRTRGEQYF,TGCAGCGTTGAAGACAGAACTCGGGGCGAGCAGTACTTC
.,TRBD1,TRBV27,TRBJ1-1,CASSFLGQATTEAFF,TGTGCCAGCAGTTTCCTCGGACAGGCAACAACTGAAGCTTTCTTT
.,.,TRBV5-4,TRBJ1-3,CASSSSSVEAPGNTIYF,TGTGCCAGCAGCTCCTCTTCCGTTGAGGCACCTGGAAACACCATATATTTT
.,.,TRBV5-1,TRBJ2-2,CASSSPGRGGELFF,TGCGCCAGCAGCTCCCCCGGACGGGGCGGGGAGCTGTTTTTT
.,.,TRBV5-4,TRBJ2-2,CASSLSVTGELFF,TGTGCCAGCAGCTTGTCTGTTACCGGGGAGCTGTTTTTT
once,.,TRBV2,TRBJ2-1,CASSLQGIEQFF,TGTGCCAGCAGTTTACAGGGCATCGAGCAGTTCTTC
once,.,TRBV7-2,TRBJ1-2,CASSLGGAYSNYGYTF,TGTGCCAGCAGCTTAGGTGGGGCGTATTCAAACTATGGCTACACCTTC
.,TRBD1,TRBV9,TRBJ1-2,CASSVETGGSGYGYTF,TGTGCCAGCAGCGTAGAAACAGGGGGCTCTGGCTATGGCTACACCTTC
.,.,TRBV5-1,TRBJ1-3,CASSLDGDTIYF,TGCGCCAGCAGCTTGGACGGGGACACCATATATTTT